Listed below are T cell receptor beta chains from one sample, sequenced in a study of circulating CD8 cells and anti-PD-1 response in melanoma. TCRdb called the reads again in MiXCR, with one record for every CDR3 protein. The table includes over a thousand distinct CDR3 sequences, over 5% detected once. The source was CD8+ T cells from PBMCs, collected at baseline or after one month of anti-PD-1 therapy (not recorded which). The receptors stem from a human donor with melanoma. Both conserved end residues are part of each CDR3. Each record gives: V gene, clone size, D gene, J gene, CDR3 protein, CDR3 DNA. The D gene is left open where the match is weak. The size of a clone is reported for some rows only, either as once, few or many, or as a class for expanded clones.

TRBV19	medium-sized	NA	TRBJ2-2	CASSTSGELFF	TGTGCCAGTAGTACCTCCGGGGAGCTGTTTTTT
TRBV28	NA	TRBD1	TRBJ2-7	CASSLLGQGMYGQYF	TGCGCCAGCAGTTTGTTGGGACAGGGGATGTACGGGCAGTACTTC
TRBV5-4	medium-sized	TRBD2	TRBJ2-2	CASESGGPGTGELFF	TGTGCCAGCGAAAGCGGGGGGCCAGGAACCGGGGAGCTGTTTTTT
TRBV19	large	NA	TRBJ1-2	CASSNANYGYTF	TGTGCCAGTAGTAACGCTAACTATGGCTACACCTTC
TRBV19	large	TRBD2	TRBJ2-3	CASSIDQSGSGGPTDTQYF	TGTGCCAGTAGTATAGACCAATCCGGAAGCGGGGGTCCCACAGATACGCAGTATTTT
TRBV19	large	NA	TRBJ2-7	CASSQGVYEQYF	TGTGCCAGTAGTCAAGGGGTCTACGAGCAGTACTTC
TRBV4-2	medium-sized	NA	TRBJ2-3	CASSHGGARYTQYF	TGTGCCAGCTCGCATGGGGGGGCCAGGTATACGCAGTATTTT
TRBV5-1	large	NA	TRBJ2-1	CASSLVGVTYNEQFF	TGCGCCAGCAGCTTGGTGGGGGTAACCTACAATGAGCAGTTCTTC
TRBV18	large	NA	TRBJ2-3	CASSPGVTDTQYF	TGTGCCAGCTCACCAGGGGTCACAGATACGCAGTATTTT
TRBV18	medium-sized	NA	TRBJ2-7	CASSPPISIYEQYF	TGTGCCAGCTCACCACCGATATCCATTTACGAGCAGTACTTC
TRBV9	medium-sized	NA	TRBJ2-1	CASSVEDSSVGDEQFF	TGTGCCAGCAGCGTAGAGGACAGCTCCGTCGGCGATGAGCAGTTCTTC
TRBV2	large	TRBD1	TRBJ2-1	CASSTSPGQANNEQFF	TGTGCCAGCAGCACATCCCCGGGACAGGCTAACAATGAGCAGTTCTTC
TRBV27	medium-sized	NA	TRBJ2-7	CASSLSSGLRAYEQYF	TGTGCCAGCAGTTTATCTTCGGGCCTGAGGGCCTACGAGCAGTACTTC
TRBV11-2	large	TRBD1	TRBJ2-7	CASTLQGARNEQYF	TGTGCCAGCACCCTCCAGGGGGCAAGAAACGAGCAGTACTTC
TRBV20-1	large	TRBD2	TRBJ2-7	CSVRTSRDYEQYF	TGCAGTGTGCGGACTAGCCGGGACTACGAGCAGTACTTC
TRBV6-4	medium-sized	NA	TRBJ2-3	CASSDSPFGGGGSGTDTQYF	TGTGCCAGCAGTGACTCTCCCTTTGGTGGTGGGGGCTCGGGAACAGATACGCAGTATTTT
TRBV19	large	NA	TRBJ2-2	CASSSPTRNTGELFF	TGTGCCAGTAGTTCTCCCACTAGGAACACCGGGGAGCTGTTTTTT
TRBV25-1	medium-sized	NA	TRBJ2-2	CASSDATSDTGELFF	TGTGCCAGCAGTGATGCGACCTCGGACACCGGGGAGCTGTTTTTT
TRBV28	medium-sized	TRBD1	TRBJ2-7	CASSLPTGEHEQYF	TGTGCCAGCAGCCTTCCGACAGGGGAGCACGAGCAGTACTTC
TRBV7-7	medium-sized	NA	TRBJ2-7	CASSPADSAYEQYF	TGTGCCAGCAGCCCGGCAGACAGTGCCTACGAGCAGTACTTC
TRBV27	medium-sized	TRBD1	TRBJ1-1	CASSFGTGGAGEAFF	TGTGCCAGCAGTTTCGGGACAGGGGGCGCAGGTGAAGCTTTCTTT
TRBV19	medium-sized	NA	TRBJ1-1	CASSIRGNTEAFF	TGTGCCAGTAGTATCCGTGGGAACACTGAAGCTTTCTTT
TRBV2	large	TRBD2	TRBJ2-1	CASSIGASGEQFF	TGTGCCAGCAGTATCGGGGCTAGCGGAGAGCAGTTCTTC
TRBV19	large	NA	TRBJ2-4	CASSAGRKNIQYF	TGTGCCAGTAGTGCAGGACGGAAAAACATTCAGTACTTC
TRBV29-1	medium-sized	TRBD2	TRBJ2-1	CSVGSSGDYNEQFF	TGCAGCGTTGGTTCTAGCGGAGACTACAATGAGCAGTTCTTC
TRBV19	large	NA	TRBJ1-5	CASSQGSYQPQHF	TGTGCCAGTAGCCAGGGGTCTTATCAGCCCCAGCATTTT
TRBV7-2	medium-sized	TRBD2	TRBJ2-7	CASSSSGTNYEQYF	TGTGCCAGCAGCTCGAGCGGGACCAACTACGAGCAGTACTTC
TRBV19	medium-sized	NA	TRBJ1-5	CASSISRGNQPQHF	TGTGCCAGTAGTATTTCTCGTGGCAATCAGCCCCAGCATTTT
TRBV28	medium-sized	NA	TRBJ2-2	CASSLLQENTGELFF	TGTGCCAGCAGTTTACTCCAGGAGAACACCGGGGAGCTGTTTTTT
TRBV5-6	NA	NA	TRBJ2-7	CASSFGDSYEQYF	TGTGCCAGCAGCTTCGGGGACTCCTACGAGCAGTACTTC